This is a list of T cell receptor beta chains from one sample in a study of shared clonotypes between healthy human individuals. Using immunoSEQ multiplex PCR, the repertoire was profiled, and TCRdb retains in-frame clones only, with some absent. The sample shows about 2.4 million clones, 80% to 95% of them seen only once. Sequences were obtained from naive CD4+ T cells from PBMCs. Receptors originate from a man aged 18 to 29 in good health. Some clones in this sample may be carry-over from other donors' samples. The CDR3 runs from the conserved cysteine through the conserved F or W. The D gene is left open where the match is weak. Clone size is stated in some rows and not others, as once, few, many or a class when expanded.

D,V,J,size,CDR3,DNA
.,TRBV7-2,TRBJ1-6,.,CASSSPGQTPLHF,TGTGCCAGCAGCTCCCCGGGACAAACACCCCTCCACTTT
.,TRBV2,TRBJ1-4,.,CASRAQATNEKLFF,TGTGCCAGCAGGGCACAAGCAACTAATGAAAAACTGTTTTTT
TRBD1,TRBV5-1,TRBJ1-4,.,CASSLTDRGGEKLFF,TGCGCCAGCAGCCTAACCGACAGGGGGGGAGAAAAACTGTTTTTT
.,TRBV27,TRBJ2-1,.,CASSGRQYNEQFF,TGTGCCAGCAGCGGGCGGCAGTACAATGAGCAGTTCTTC
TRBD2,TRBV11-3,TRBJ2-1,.,CASSLDSGLAGNEQFF,TGTGCCAGCAGCTTAGATTCGGGACTAGCGGGAAATGAGCAGTTCTTC
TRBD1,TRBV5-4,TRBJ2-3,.,CASSLWDRRGSQYF,TGTGCCAGCAGCTTGTGGGACAGGAGGGGGTCGCAGTATTTT
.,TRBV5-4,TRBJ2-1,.,CASSLGFGNEQFF,TGTGCCAGCAGCTTGGGGTTCGGGAATGAGCAGTTCTTC
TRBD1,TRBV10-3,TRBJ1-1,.,CATAQGSQTEAFF,TGTGCCACCGCACAGGGGTCGCAGACTGAAGCTTTCTTT
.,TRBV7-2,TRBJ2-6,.,CASSLVASGANVLTF,TGTGCCAGCAGCTTAGTGGCCTCTGGGGCCAACGTCCTGACTTTC
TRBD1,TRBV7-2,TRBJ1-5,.,CASSDRQGLPQHF,TGTGCCAGCAGCGATCGACAGGGCCTGCCCCAGCATTTT
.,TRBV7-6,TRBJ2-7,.,CASSFKDSPLREQYF,TGTGCCAGCAGCTTTAAGGACAGTCCCCTACGGGAGCAGTACTTC
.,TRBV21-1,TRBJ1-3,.,CASSKRTASSGNTIYF,TGTGCCAGCAGCAAACGGACGGCCTCCTCTGGAAACACCATATATTTT
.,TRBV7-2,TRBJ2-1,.,CASSLATFSNEQFF,TGTGCCAGCAGCTTAGCTACCTTTAGCAATGAGCAGTTCTTC
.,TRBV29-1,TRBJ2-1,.,CSVEPGLNSYNEQFF,TGCAGCGTTGAACCCGGACTAAACTCCTACAATGAGCAGTTCTTC
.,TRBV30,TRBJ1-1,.,CAWRQGDTEAFF,TGTGCCTGGAGGCAGGGAGACACTGAAGCTTTCTTT
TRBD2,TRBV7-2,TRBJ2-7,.,CASSLGSGSLYEQYF,TGTGCCAGCAGCTTAGGTAGCGGGAGCCTCTACGAGCAGTACTTC
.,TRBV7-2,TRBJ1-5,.,CASSLSSGTNQPQHF,TGTGCCAGCAGCTTAAGTTCTGGGACGAACCAGCCCCAGCATTTT
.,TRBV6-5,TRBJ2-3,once,CASRPRPTFANTQYF,TGTGCCAGCAGACCCAGACCAACCTTTGCGAATACGCAGTATTTT
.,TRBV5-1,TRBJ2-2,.,CASSFVERGANTGELFF,TGCGCCAGCAGCTTTGTAGAGCGCGGAGCGAACACCGGGGAGCTGTTTTTT
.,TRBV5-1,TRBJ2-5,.,CASSSVGATQETQYF,TGCGCCAGCAGCTCGGTGGGGGCGACCCAAGAGACCCAGTACTTC
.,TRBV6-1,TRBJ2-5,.,CASSAGQWETQYF,TGTGCCAGCAGTGCTGGACAGTGGGAGACCCAGTACTTC
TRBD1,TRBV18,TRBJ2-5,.,CASSRQGSGETQYF,TGTGCCAGCTCACGACAGGGGTCGGGAGAGACCCAGTACTTC
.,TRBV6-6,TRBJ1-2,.,CASSYRDSSASGYTF,TGTGCCAGCAGTTACAGGGATTCATCGGCTTCTGGCTACACCTTC
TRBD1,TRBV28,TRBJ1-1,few,CASMDRSNTEAFF,TGTGCCAGCATGGACAGGTCGAACACTGAAGCTTTCTTT
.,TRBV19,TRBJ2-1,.,CASTASSSYNEQFF,TGTGCCAGTACGGCTAGCTCTTCCTACAATGAGCAGTTCTTC
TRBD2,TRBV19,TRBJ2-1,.,CASMDTGGRSYNEQFF,TGTGCCAGTATGGATACGGGCGGGAGGTCCTACAATGAGCAGTTCTTC
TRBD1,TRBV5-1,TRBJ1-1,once,CASTPTTGTLDTEAFF,TGCGCCAGCACCCCGACGACAGGGACTCTGGACACTGAAGCTTTCTTT
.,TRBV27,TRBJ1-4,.,CASSGRGVGNEKLFF,TGTGCCAGCAGTGGGAGGGGAGTAGGGAATGAAAAACTGTTTTTT
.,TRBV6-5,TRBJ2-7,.,CASSYIAGREQYF,TGTGCCAGCAGTTACATAGCAGGCCGCGAGCAGTACTTC
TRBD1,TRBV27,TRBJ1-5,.,CASRFFSPPRKTGDSNQPQHF,TGTGCCAGCCGATTTTTTTCTCCGCCCCGGAAGACAGGGGATAGCAATCAGCCCCAGCATTTT
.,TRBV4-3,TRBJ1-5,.,CASSFNWGPPQPQHF,TGCGCCAGCAGCTTCAACTGGGGCCCCCCTCAGCCCCAGCATTTT
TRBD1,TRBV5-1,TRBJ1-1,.,CASSLAGAGGTEAFF,TGCGCCAGCAGCTTGGCCGGGGCAGGGGGCACTGAAGCTTTCTTT
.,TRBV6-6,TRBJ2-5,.,CASSPSSTRSETQYF,TGTGCCAGCAGCCCTTCCTCGACTAGGTCGGAGACCCAGTACTTC
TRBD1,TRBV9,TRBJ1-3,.,CASSARTGAGNTIYF,TGTGCCAGCAGCGCCAGGACAGGGGCAGGAAACACCATATATTTT
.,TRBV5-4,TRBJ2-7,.,CASSLEGGGPYEQYF,TGTGCCAGCAGCTTGGAGGGAGGGGGCCCCTACGAGCAGTACTTC
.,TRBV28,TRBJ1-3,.,CASSFSVSGNTIYF,TGTGCCAGCAGTTTCTCAGTCTCTGGAAACACCATATATTTT
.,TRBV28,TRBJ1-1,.,CASSFPHIDPDTEAFF,TGTGCCAGCAGTTTCCCCCACATTGATCCGGACACTGAAGCTTTCTTT
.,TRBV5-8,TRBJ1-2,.,CASSFAANYGYTF,TGTGCCAGCAGCTTCGCGGCTAACTATGGCTACACCTTC
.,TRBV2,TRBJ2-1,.,CASSPGERSAVYNEQFF,TGTGCCAGCAGCCCCGGGGAGCGCTCCGCCGTCTACAATGAGCAGTTCTTC
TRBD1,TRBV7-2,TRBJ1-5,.,CASSFSRGLTQPQHF,TGTGCCAGCAGCTTTAGTAGGGGGCTAACTCAGCCCCAGCATTTT
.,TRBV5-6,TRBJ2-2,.,CASSFSTGELFF,TGTGCCAGCAGCTTCAGCACCGGGGAGCTGTTTTTT
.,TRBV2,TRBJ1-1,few,CASSIGVNTEAFF,TGTGCCAGCTCGATAGGGGTGAACACTGAAGCTTTCTTT
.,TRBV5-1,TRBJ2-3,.,CASSLRVRGTDTQYF,TGCGCCAGCAGCTTGCGGGTAAGGGGGACAGATACGCAGTATTTT
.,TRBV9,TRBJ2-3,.,CASSLTPGATDTQYF,TGTGCCAGCAGCCTGACACCAGGGGCCACAGATACGCAGTATTTT
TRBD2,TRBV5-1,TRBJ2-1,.,CASSPALDSGSSYNEQFF,TGCGCCAGCAGCCCCGCACTGGATAGCGGGAGCTCCTACAATGAGCAGTTCTTC
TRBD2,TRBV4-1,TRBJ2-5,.,CASSQPLGGGQETQYF,TGCGCCAGCAGCCAACCTCTGGGCGGGGGACAAGAGACCCAGTACTTC
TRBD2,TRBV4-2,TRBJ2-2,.,CASSPPTSGNTGELFF,TGTGCCAGCAGCCCCCCTACTAGCGGGAACACCGGGGAGCTGTTTTTT
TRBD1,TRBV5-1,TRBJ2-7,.,CASSPVTGGPLYEQYF,TGCGCCAGCAGCCCGGTTACAGGGGGGCCCCTCTACGAGCAGTACTTC
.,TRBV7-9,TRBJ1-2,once,CASSFGAAPNYGYTF,TGTGCCAGCAGCTTTGGGGCAGCTCCTAACTATGGCTACACCTTC
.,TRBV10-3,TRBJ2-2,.,CAIGGVTGELFF,TGTGCCATCGGAGGGGTGACCGGGGAGCTGTTTTTT
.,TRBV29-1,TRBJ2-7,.,CSVTKPGLSYEQYF,TGCAGCGTAACCAAACCGGGTCTTTCCTACGAGCAGTACTTC
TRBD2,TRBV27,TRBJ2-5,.,CASSFLGTSQETQYF,TGTGCCAGCAGTTTCCTCGGGACTAGTCAAGAGACCCAGTACTTC
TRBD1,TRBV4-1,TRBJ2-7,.,CASNTTGGSEQYF,TGCGCCAGCAACACGACAGGGGGCTCCGAGCAGTACTTC
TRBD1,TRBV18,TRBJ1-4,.,CASSPDRINEKLFF,TGTGCCAGCTCACCGGACAGGATTAATGAAAAACTGTTTTTT
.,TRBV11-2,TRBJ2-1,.,CASSSRTRGGLQFF,TGTGCCAGCAGCTCACGTACAAGGGGGGGACTACAGTTCTTC
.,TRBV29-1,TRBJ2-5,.,CSGGEPGRTQYF,TGCAGCGGCGGGGAGCCCGGTAGGACCCAGTACTTC
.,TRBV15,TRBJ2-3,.,CATSRDNTDTQYF,TGTGCCACCAGCAGGGACAACACAGATACGCAGTATTTT